The clone carrying this T cell receptor beta chain has ten or more counts. Its antigen is unidentified. After constant-region reverse-primer amplification, full-length variable regions underwent semi-nested PCR with Nested Universal Primer A. MiXCR was run by TCRdb on the 5' RACE reads, yielding one entry per CDR3 protein. This sample has 52,000 or so distinct CDR3 sequences, with around 20% found just once. Trimming left V 4 bases short and J 4 bases short, with 13 bases between. CDR3 length: 14 amino acids. Germline CDR1 SEHNR, CDR2 FQNEAQ (reference sequence). Treg sorting used a CD4+CD25+CD127-/low gate. General observations from the study: Tumor-infiltrating Treg TCR alpha and beta sequences overlapped most with tumor naive CD4+ T cells, then blood naive.

The receptor comes from a female donor with breast cancer. Sequencing was done on a sample of tumor-infiltrating Tregs sorted from the breast tumor. The rearrangement joins TRBV7-9 to TRBJ1-1; D might be TRBD1 (6 bases). Here the CDR3 reads CASSSRQAGTEAFF. The CDR3 DNA reads as TGTGCCAGCAGCTCCAGACAGGCTGGCACTGAAGCTTTCTTT.